A single sample gave rise to the 11 T cell receptor beta chains below, sequenced in a study of early T cells in non-severe SARS-CoV-2 infection. MiXCR, run by TCRdb on the 5' RACE reads, gives a single entry per CDR3 protein. This table has fewer than 65,000 distinct CDR3 sequences, around 9% appearing once. The sequenced sample consisted of whole blood. All receptors come from an adult who was a healthcare worker with PCR-confirmed SARS-CoV-2 infection or an uninfected control (not recorded which).

The chain uses TRBV2 and TRBJ1-2, with 8 positions matching TRBD1. The V gene end was trimmed by 5 bases and the J gene end by 4 bases; junction bases not matched to a gene: 3. This CDR3 is built from 13 residues. Germline V lookup: CDR1 SNHLY, CDR2 FYNNEI. The chain's CDR3 is CASSSQGAYGYTF. The CDR3 DNA reads TGTGCCAGCAGTTCCCAGGGGGCCTATGGCTACACCTTC.

This clonotype was observed many times. This chain connects TRBV7-2 to TRBJ1-1; D gene ambiguous. The germline V gene encodes CDR1 SGHTA and CDR2 FQGNSA. Trimming removed 3 bases from V and 4 bases from J, with 9 bases in between. CDR3 length: 13 residues. Written as DNA, the CDR3 is TGTGCCAGCAGCTTTCCGGGAGGCACTGAAGCTTTCTTT. Amino acid sequence: CASSFPGGTEAFF.

The sample holds one count of this clonotype. J is TRBJ2-3 and V is TRBV7-9, with D maybe TRBD2 (5 bases). In germline, CDR1 is SEHNR, CDR2 FQNEAQ (reference sequence). Trimming took 1 base from V and 3 from J, leaving 20 bases between them. The CDR3 runs to 18 residues. DNA for the CDR3: TGTGCCAGCAGCTTAGGCTTCTCGGGGTCCCGTCGGACAGATACGCAGTATTTT. It codes for CASSLGFSGSRRTDTQYF.

In its sample, this clonotype was seen a few times. The chain combines TRBV4-2 with TRBJ2-3, with 7 bases identical to TRBD1. CDR1 and CDR2 (germline): LGHNA, YNFKEQ. The junction had 9 bases not matched to a gene; V was cut back by 3 bases and J by 3 bases. This CDR3 spans 16 amino acids. CDR3 sequence reads: CASSQLGGTVTDTQYF. The CDR3 DNA reads TGTGCCAGCAGCCAGCTGGGTGGGACAGTAACAGATACGCAGTATTTT.

This clonotype was seen a few times. This sequence joins TRBV4-1 and TRBJ1-1; D gene ambiguous. The V gene's germline CDR1 is MGHRA and CDR2 YSYEKL. V gave up 4 bases and J gave up 3 bases, with 15 bases separating them. The CDR3 is made up of 15 amino acids. The CDR3 coding sequence is TGCGCCAGCAGCCGAACGCCGATCTGGGACACTGAAGCTTTCTTT. Encoded protein: CASSRTPIWDTEAFF.

The chain links TRBV29-1 to TRBJ1-1; D unresolved. Germline loops: CDR1 SQVTM, CDR2 ANQGSEA. The germline V and J ends were trimmed by 4 bases and 0 bases, with 12 bases remaining between them. The length of the CDR3 is 14 residues. Here the CDR3 reads CSVGEITMNTEAFF. CDR3 bases: TGCAGCGTTGGAGAAATTACTATGAACACTGAAGCTTTCTTT.

This clonotype showed up just a few times. J is TRBJ2-1 and V is TRBV6-1; TRBD2 matches at 8 bases. The CDR3 has 15 amino acids. Germline assignment: CDR1 MNHNS and CDR2 SASEGT. V was pared by 3 bases and J by 6 bases, with 7 bases of the junction left unmatched. The CDR3 nucleotides read TGTGCCAGCAGTGATGTCGGGGGGGGACTCAATGAGCAGTTCTTC. Amino acids: CASSDVGGGLNEQFF.

There are many counts of this clonotype. The CDR3 is CSVAQGSYNEQFF. CDR3 sequence (DNA): TGCAGCGTTGCACAGGGATCCTACAATGAGCAGTTCTTC. V and J are TRBV29-1 and TRBJ2-1; D may be TRBD1 (6 bases). This CDR3 has 13 amino acids. The germline gives CDR1 SQVTM, CDR2 ANQGSEA. With 4 bases removed from V and 1 base from J, the gap between germline ends came to 8 bases.

There are a few counts of this clonotype. V gene TRBV19 combines with J gene TRBJ2-1; 7 positions match TRBD2. The CDR3 has 14 residues. Germline V gene sequence: CDR1 LNHDA, CDR2 SQIVND (reference sequence). The V segment lost 1 base and the J segment 6 bases; nucleotides outside the gene matches: 3. For the CDR3, the DNA is TGTGCCAGTAGTATAGGGGCTAGCGGCAATGAGCAGTTCTTC. This sequence encodes CASSIGASGNEQFF.

The rearrangement links TRBV9 to TRBJ1-1, with D unresolved. The CDR3 is 14 amino acids. Per germline, CDR1 SGDLS and CDR2 YYNGEE. The V end lost 4 bases, the J end lost 4 bases, and 14 bases lay between the germline ends. The CDR3 spells CASSITALGTEAFF. CDR3 sequence (DNA): TGTGCCAGCAGCATTACAGCTCTGGGCACTGAAGCTTTCTTT.

This clonotype occurred a few times. The chain couples TRBV5-1 to TRBJ1-2; D gene uncertain. Trimming took 0 bases from V and 1 from J, leaving 7 bases between them. CDR3 size: 14 residues. In germline, CDR1 is SGHRS, CDR2 YFSETQ. The CDR3 spells CASSLGNGNYGYTF. The CDR3 DNA reads TGCGCCAGCAGCTTGGGAAATGGTAACTATGGCTACACCTTC.